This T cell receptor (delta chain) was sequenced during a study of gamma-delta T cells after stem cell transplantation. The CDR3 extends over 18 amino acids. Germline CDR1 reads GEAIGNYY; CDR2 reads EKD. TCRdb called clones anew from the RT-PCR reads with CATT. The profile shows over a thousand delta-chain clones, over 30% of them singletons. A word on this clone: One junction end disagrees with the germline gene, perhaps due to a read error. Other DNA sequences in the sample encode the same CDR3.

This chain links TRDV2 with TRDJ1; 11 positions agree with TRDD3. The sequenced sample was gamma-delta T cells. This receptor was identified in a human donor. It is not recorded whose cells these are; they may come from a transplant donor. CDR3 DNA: TGTGCCTGTGACACCGTTCCCTTGGGGGATACGCAGACCGATAAACTAATCTTT. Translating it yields CACDTVPLGDTQTDKLIF.